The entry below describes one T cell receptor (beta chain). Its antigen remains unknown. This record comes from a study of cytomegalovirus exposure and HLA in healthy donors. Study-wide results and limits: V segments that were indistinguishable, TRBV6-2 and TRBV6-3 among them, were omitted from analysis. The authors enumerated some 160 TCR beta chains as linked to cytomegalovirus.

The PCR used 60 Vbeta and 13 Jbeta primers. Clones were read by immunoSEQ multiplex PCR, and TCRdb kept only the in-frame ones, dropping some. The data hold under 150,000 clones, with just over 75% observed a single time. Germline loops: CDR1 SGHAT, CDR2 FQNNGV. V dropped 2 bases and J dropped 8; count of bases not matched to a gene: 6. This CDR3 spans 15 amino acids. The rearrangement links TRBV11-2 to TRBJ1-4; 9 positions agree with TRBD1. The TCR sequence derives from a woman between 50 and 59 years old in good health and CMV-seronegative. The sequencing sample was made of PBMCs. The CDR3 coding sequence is TGTGCCAGCAGCTTATTAGGGACAGGGAGGGAAAAACTGTTTTTT. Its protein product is CASSLLGTGREKLFF.